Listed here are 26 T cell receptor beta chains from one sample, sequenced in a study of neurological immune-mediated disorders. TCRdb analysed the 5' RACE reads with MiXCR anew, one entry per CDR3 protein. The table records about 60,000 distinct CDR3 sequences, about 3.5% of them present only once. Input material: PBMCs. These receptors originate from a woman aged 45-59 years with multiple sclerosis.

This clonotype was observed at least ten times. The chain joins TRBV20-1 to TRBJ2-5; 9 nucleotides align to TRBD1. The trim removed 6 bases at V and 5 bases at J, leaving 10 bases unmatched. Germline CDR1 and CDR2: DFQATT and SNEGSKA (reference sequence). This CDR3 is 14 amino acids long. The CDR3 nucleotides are TGCAGTGCGGAACCGGGACAGGGAGGCGAGACCCAGTACTTC. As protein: CSAEPGQGGETQYF.

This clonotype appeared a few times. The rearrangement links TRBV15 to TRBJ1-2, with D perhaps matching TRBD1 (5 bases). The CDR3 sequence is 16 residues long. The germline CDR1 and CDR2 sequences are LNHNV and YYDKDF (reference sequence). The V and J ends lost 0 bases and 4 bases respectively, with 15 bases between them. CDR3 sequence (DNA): TGTGCCACCAGCAGAGATCGGCCAGGGATCAGCTATGGCTACACCTTC. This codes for CATSRDRPGISYGYTF. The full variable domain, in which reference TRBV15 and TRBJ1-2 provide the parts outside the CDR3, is DAMVIQNPRYQVTQFGKPVTLSCSQTLNHNVMYWYQQKSSQAPKLLFHYYDKDFNNEADTPDNFQSRRPNTSFCFLDIRSPGLGDTAMYLCATSRDRPGISYGYTFGSGTRLTVV.

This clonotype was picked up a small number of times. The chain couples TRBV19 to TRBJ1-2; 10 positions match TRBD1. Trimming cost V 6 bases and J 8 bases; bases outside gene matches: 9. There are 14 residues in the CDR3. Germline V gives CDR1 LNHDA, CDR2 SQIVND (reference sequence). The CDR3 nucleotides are TGTGCCAGTAGCACCGGGACAGGGGCCAGGGGCTACACCTTC. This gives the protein CASSTGTGARGYTF. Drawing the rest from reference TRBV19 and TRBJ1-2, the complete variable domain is DGGITQSPKYLFRKEGQNVTLSCEQNLNHDAMYWYRQDPGQGLRLIYYSQIVNDFQKGDIAEGYSVSREKKESFPLTVTSAQKNPTAFYLCASSTGTGARGYTFGSGTRLTVV.

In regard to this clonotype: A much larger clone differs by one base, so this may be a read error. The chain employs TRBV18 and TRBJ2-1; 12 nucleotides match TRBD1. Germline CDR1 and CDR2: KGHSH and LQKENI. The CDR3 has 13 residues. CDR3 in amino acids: CARSPRDRGRQFF. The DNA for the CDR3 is TGTGCCAGATCACCACGGGACAGGGGGCGGCAGTTCTTC.

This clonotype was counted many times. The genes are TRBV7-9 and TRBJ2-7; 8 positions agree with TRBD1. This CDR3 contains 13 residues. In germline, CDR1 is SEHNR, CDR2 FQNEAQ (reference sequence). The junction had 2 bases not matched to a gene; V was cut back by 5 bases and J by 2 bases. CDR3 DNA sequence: TGTGCCAGCAGCCGGACAGGGACCTACGAGCAGTACTTC. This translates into CASSRTGTYEQYF.

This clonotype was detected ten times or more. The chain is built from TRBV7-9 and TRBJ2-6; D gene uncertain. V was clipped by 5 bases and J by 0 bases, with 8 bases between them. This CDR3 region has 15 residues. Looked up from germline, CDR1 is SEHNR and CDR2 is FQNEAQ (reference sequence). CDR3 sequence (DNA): TGTGCCAGCAGCCGAGATATCTCTGGGGCCAACGTCCTGACTTTC. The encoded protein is CASSRDISGANVLTF.

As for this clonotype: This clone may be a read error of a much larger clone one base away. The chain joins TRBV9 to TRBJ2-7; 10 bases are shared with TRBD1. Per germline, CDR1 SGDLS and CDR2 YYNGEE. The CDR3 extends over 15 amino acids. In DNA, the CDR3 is TGTACCAGCAGCGAGGGACAGGGGAGGGCCTACGAGCAGTACTTC. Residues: CTSSEGQGRAYEQYF.

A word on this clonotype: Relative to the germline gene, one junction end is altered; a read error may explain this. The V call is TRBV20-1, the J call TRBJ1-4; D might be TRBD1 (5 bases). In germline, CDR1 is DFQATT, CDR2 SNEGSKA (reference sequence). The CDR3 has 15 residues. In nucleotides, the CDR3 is TGCAGTGCCAGAGGAATCGGACACTCTAATGAAAAACTGTTTTTT. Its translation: CSARGIGHSNEKLFF.

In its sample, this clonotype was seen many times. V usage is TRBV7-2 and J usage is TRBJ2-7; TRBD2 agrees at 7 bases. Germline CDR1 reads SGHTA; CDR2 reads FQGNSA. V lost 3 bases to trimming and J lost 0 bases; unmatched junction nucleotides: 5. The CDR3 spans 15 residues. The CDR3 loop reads CASSLPSSGSYEQYF. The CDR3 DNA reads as TGTGCCAGCAGCTTGCCCTCTAGCGGCTCCTACGAGCAGTACTTC.

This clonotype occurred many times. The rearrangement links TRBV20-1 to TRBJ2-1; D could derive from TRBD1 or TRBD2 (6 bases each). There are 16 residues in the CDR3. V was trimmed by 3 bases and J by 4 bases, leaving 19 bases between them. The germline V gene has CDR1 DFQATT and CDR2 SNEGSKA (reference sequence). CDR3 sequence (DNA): TGCAGTGCTAGGAGAGGGGGTAGCGGACCTTACAATGAGCAGTTCTTC. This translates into CSARRGGSGPYNEQFF.

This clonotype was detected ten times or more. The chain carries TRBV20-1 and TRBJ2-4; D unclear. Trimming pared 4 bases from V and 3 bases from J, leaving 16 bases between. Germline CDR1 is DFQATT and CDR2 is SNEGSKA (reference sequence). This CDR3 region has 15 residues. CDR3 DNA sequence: TGCAGTGCTATAAAAGGCGATGACGACAAAAACATTCAGTACTTC. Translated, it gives CSAIKGDDDKNIQYF.

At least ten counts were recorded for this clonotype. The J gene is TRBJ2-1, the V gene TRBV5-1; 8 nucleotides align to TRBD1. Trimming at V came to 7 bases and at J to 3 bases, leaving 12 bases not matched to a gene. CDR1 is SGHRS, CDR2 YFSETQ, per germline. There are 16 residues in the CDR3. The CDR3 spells CASASHTGGNYNEQFF. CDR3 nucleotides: TGCGCCAGCGCCTCCCACACAGGGGGGAACTACAATGAGCAGTTCTTC.

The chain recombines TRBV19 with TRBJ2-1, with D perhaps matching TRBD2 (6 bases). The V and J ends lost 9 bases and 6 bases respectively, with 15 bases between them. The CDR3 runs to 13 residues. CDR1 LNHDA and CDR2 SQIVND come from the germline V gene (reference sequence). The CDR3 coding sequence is TGTGCCAGCCGGAGGGCCGGGGTCAATGAGCAGTTCTTC. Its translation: CASRRAGVNEQFF.

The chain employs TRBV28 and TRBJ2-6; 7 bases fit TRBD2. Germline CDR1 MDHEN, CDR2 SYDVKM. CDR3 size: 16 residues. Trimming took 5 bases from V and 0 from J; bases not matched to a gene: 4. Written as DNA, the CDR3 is TGTGCCAGCAGTCAGTGGGACTACTCTGGGGCCAACGTCCTGACTTTC. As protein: CASSQWDYSGANVLTF.

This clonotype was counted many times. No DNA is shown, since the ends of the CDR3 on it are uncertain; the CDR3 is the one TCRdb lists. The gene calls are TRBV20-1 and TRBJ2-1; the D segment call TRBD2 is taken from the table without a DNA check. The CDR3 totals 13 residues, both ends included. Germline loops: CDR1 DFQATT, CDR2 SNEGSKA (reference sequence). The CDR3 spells CSARDFAGGSLFF.

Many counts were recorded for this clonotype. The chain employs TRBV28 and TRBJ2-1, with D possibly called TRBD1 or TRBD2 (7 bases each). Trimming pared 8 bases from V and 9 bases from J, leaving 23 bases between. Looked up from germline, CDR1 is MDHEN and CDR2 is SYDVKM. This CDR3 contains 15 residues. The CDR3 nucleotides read TGTGCCAGCCAGGGGGGGGGAGTGGATTCGACTGAGCAGTTCTTC. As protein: CASQGGGVDSTEQFF.

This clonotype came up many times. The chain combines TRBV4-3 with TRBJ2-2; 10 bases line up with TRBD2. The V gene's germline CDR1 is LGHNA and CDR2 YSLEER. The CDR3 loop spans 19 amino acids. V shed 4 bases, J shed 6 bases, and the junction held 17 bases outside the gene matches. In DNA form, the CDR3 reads TGCGCCAGCAGCCTCCAAAGACCGTCTAGCGGGAGAAAGGCCGGGGAGCTGTTTTTT. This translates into CASSLQRPSSGRKAGELFF.

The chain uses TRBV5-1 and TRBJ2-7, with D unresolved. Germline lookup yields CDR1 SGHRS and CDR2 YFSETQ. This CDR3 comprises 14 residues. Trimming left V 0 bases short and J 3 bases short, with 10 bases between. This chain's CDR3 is CASSLVGSYYEQYF. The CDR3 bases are TGCGCCAGCAGCTTGGTTGGCAGCTACTACGAGCAGTACTTC.

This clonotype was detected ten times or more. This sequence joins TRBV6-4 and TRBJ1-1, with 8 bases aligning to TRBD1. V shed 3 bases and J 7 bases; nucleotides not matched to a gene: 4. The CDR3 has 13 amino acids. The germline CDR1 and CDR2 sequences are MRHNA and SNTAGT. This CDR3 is CASSEQGGGEAFF. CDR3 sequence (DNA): TGTGCCAGCAGTGAACAGGGGGGGGGTGAAGCTTTCTTT.

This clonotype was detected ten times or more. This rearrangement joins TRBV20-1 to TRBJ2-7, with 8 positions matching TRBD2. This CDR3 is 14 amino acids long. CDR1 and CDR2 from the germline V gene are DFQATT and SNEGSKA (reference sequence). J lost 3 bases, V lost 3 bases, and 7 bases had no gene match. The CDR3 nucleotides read TGCAGTGCTAGGCGAGCGGGAGAGGGCTACGAGCAGTACTTC. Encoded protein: CSARRAGEGYEQYF.

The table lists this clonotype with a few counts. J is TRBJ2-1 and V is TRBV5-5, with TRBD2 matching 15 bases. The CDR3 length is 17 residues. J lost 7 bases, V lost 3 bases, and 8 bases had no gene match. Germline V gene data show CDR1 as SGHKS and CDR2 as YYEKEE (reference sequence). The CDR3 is CASSSPGLAGGSNEQFF. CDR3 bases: TGTGCCAGCAGCTCGCCGGGACTAGCGGGAGGTTCAAATGAGCAGTTCTTC.

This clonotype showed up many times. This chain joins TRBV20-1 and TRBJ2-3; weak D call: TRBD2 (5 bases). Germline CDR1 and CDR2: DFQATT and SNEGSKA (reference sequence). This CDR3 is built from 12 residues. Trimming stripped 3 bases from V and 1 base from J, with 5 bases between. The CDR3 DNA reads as TGCAGTGCTAGCGGGGGCACAGATACGCAGTATTTT. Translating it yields CSASGGTDTQYF.

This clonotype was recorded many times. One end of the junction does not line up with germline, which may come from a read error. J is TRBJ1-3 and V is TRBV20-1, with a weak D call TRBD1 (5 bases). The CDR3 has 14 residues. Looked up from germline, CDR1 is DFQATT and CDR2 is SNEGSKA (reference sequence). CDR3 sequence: CSVRNRLPGNTIYF. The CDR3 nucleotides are TGCAGTGTTAGAAACAGGTTGCCTGGAAACACCATATATTTT.

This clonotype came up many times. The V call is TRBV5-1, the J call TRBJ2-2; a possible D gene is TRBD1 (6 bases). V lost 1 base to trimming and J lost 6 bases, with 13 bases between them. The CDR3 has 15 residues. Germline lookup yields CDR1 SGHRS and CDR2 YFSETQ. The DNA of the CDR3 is TGCGCCAGCAGCTTGAGTGGTCAGGGGTCCGGGGAGCTGTTTTTT. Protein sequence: CASSLSGQGSGELFF.

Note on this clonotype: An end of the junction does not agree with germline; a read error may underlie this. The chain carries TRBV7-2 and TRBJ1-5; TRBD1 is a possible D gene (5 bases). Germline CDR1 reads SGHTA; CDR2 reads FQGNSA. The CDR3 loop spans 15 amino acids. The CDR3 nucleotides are TGTGCCAGCAGCTTAGAGATTAGGGGCAATCAGCCCCAGAATTTT. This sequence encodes CASSLEIRGNQPQNF.

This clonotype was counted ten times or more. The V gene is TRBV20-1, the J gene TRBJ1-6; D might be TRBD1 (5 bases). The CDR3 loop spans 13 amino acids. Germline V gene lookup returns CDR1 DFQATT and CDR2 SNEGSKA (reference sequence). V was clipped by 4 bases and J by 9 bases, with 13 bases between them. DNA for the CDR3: TGCAGTGCTACCCAGGGTATTTCTTCACCCCTCCACTTT. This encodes CSATQGISSPLHF.